Shown below are 8 T cell receptor beta chains from a single sample sequenced in a study of shared clonotypes between healthy human individuals. Assay used: immunoSEQ multiplex PCR; TCRdb lists only in-frame clones, some missing. The sample contains approximately 1,500,000 clones, roughly 97% of which appear only once. The specimen was naive CD4+ T cells sorted from blood. Regarding subset: CD45RA+ positively selected. The receptors were sampled from a man aged 30 to 45 in good health.

This chain joins TRBV7-7 and TRBJ2-5; D is possibly TRBD1 (5 bases). The length of the CDR3 is 14 residues. Germline CDR1 and CDR2: SSHAT and FNYEAQ (reference sequence). The germline V and J ends were trimmed by 1 base and 7 bases, with 13 bases remaining between them. CDR3 residues: CASSLEEGAATQYF. For the CDR3, the DNA is TGTGCCAGCAGCTTAGAGGAAGGGGCTGCGACCCAGTACTTC.

J is TRBJ2-1 and V is TRBV6-5; no reliable D call. The CDR3 length is 13 residues. In germline, CDR1 is MNHEY, CDR2 SVGAGI. V lost 4 bases, J lost 10 bases, and 14 bases lay in between. DNA of the CDR3: TGTGCCAGCAGTTCTCCCGGTTCTAGGGAGCAGTTCTTC. This translates into CASSSPGSREQFF.

The V call is TRBV2, the J call TRBJ2-5; 7 bases are shared with TRBD2. The germline V gene encodes CDR1 SNHLY and CDR2 FYNNEI. This CDR3 region has 14 residues. Trimming cost V 4 bases and J 5 bases; bases outside gene matches: 7. The CDR3 DNA reads as TGTGCCAGCAGTGTGGTCGGGGGAGGGGAGACCCAGTACTTC. Translation gives CASSVVGGGETQYF.

As concerns this clone: This sample includes further DNA sequences coding for the same CDR3. The chain couples TRBV2 to TRBJ2-7; TRBD2 matches at 11 bases. The CDR3 sequence is 15 residues long. V was clipped by 1 base and J by 4 bases; unmatched bases: 3. In germline, CDR1 is SNHLY, CDR2 FYNNEI. CDR3 nucleotide sequence: TGTGCCAGCAGTGAAGGACTAGCGGGACTATACGAGCAGTACTTC. It codes for CASSEGLAGLYEQYF. The variable domain in full, with the rest retrieved from reference TRBV2 and TRBJ2-7, is EPEVTQTPSHQVTQMGQEVILRCVPISNHLYFYWYRQILGQKVEFLVSFYNNEISEKSEIFDDQFSVERPDGSNFTLKIRSTKLEDSAMYFCASSEGLAGLYEQYFGPGTRLTVT.

This rearrangement joins TRBV6-5 to TRBJ2-1; 9 nucleotides match TRBD2. The CDR3 covers 15 residues. Germline V gene lookup returns CDR1 MNHEY and CDR2 SVGAGI. The V and J ends lost 4 bases and 3 bases, in that order; junction bases with no gene match: 4. The CDR3 coding sequence is TGTGCCAGCAGTTCCCGGACTAGCGTCTACAATGAGCAGTTCTTC. Translated: CASSSRTSVYNEQFF.

The gene calls are TRBV9 and TRBJ2-5; D is ambiguous. There are 13 residues in the CDR3. The ends were cut back, 1 base at V and 3 bases at J, with 7 bases in the middle. Germline CDR1 and CDR2: SGDLS and YYNGEE. This chain's CDR3 is CASSVNYEETQYF. The DNA of the CDR3 is TGTGCCAGCAGCGTAAATTATGAAGAGACCCAGTACTTC.

This clone is a singleton in its sample. Other nucleotide sequences from this sample produce the same CDR3. The J gene is TRBJ2-2, the V gene TRBV5-4, with D possibly being TRBD2 (6 bases). CDR3 length equals 13 residues. Per the germline V gene, CDR1 is SGHNT and CDR2 is YYREEE (reference sequence). With 4 bases removed from V and 5 bases from J, the gap between germline ends came to 9 bases. CDR3 protein: CASSLEGTGELFF. The CDR3 DNA is TGTGCCAGCAGCCTGGAGGGGACCGGGGAGCTGTTTTTT.

This clone was recorded once. The chain carries TRBV29-1 and TRBJ2-5, with D possibly matching TRBD2 (6 bases). This CDR3 is built from 13 residues. V shed 7 bases and J shed 1 base, with 13 bases lying between them. Germline CDR1 reads SQVTM; CDR2 reads ANQGSEA. The CDR3, as DNA: TGCAGCGCCGGCCGGGGGATCCAAGAGACCCAGTACTTC. This translates into CSAGRGIQETQYF.